Sequencing of this T cell receptor beta chain was carried out in a study of blood T cell repertoires in COVID-19. As to this clone: An end of the junction differs from the germline gene, which may be a read error.

This table comes from immunoSEQ multiplex PCR, and its TCRdb copy is limited to in-frame clones, with some not included. The top ten clones hold about 1.9% of a sample with under 300,000 clones, 75% to 95% of them seen once. The V gene's germline CDR1 is LGHNT and CDR2 FRNRAP. The CDR3 totals 16 residues. Material: PBMCs or T cells enriched from blood (not recorded which). This TCR was sampled from a woman aged 18-35 years who had recovered from COVID-19. The chain recombines TRBV12-5 with TRBJ1-1; D unresolved. The chain's CDR3 is CASGSSEGQLKPEAFF. The CDR3 DNA follows: TGTGCGAGTGGTTCCAGTGAGGGCCAGCTCAAGCCTGAAGCTTTCTTT.